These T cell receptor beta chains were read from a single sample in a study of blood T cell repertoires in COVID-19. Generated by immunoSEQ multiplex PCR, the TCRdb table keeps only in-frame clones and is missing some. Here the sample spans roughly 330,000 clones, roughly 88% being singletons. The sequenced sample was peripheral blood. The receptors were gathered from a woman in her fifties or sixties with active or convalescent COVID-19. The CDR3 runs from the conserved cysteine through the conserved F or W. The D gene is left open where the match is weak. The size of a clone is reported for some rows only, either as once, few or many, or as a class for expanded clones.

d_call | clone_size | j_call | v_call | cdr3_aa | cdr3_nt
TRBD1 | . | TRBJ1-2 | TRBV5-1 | CASSPYSGTALSRQGYTF | TGCGCCAGCAGCCCATACTCGGGGACAGCACTCTCTCGACAGGGCTACACCTTC
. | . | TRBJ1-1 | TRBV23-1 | CASSQYAGNTEAFF | TGCGCCAGCAGTCAATACGCCGGGAACACTGAAGCTTTCTTT
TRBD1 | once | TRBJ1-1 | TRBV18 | CASSPGQGKTEAFF | TGTGCCAGCTCACCGGGACAGGGGAAAACTGAAGCTTTCTTT
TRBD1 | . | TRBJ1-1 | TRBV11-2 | CASSPTGEVRAFF | TGTGCCAGCAGCCCGACAGGGGAAGTCAGAGCTTTCTTT
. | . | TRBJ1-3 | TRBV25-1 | CASSEYGGLTGNTIYF | TGTGCCAGCAGTGAATATGGGGGACTGACTGGAAACACCATATATTTT
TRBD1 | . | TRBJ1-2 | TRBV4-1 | CASSQEGQIRGYTF | TGCGCCAGCAGCCAAGAGGGACAGATTAGAGGCTACACCTTC
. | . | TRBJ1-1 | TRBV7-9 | CASNREITEAFF | TGTGCCAGCAATCGGGAAATCACTGAAGCTTTCTTT
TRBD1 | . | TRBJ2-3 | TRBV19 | CASRAHPGTASTDTQYF | TGTGCCAGTAGAGCTCACCCCGGGACAGCGTCCACAGATACGCAGTATTTT
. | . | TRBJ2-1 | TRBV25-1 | CASSDPHRAGAYNEQFF | TGTGCCAGCAGTGACCCCCACAGGGCGGGAGCCTACAATGAGCAGTTCTTC
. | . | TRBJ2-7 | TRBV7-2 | CASSSQYRDEQYF | TGTGCCAGCAGCTCACAATACAGGGACGAGCAGTACTTC
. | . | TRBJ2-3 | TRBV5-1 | CASSGGLLDPSTDTQYF | TGCGCCAGCAGCGGTGGACTCTTAGATCCTAGCACAGATACGCAGTATTTT
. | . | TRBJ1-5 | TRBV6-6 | CASRNEDYSNQPQHF | TGTGCCAGCAGAAACGAGGATTATAGCAATCAGCCCCAGCATTTT
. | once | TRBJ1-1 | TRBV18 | CASMGPPGTEAFF | TGTGCCAGTATGGGTCCCCCGGGCACTGAAGCTTTCTTT
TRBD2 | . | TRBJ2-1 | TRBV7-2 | CASSATSGSFGEQFF | TGTGCCAGCAGCGCGACTAGCGGGAGTTTTGGGGAGCAGTTCTTC
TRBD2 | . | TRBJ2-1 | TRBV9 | CASSVGDSGGSEQFF | TGTGCCAGCAGCGTAGGGGATAGCGGGGGAAGTGAGCAGTTCTTC
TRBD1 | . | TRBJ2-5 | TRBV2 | CASSGDSSRGTQYF | TGTGCCAGCAGTGGGGACAGTTCTCGGGGGACCCAGTACTTC
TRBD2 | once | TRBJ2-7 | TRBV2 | CASSDPPGAGGIYYEQYF | TGTGCCAGCAGTGATCCCCCGGGGGCGGGGGGCATCTACTACGAGCAGTACTTC
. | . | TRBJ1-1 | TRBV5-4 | CASSDSTIQHRDTEAFF | TGTGCCAGCAGCGACTCAACCATTCAGCACAGGGACACTGAAGCTTTCTTT
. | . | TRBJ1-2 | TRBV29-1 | CSALPGGTNYGYTF | TGCAGCGCTCTACCGGGGGGGACTAACTATGGCTACACCTTC
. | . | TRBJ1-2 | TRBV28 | CASSPLGWGRDGYTF | TGTGCCAGCAGTCCATTAGGGTGGGGCCGCGATGGCTACACCTTC
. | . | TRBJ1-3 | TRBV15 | CATSRADRNSGNTIYF | TGTGCCACCAGCAGAGCCGACAGGAACTCTGGAAACACCATATATTTT
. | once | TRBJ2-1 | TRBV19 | CASRFSVGNEQFF | TGTGCCAGTAGATTTAGCGTGGGTAATGAGCAGTTCTTC
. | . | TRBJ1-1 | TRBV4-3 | CASSQVRSTEAFF | TGCGCCAGCAGCCAAGTTCGGAGCACTGAAGCTTTCTTT
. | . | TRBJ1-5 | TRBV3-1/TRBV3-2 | CASSQRREDQPQHF | TGTGCCAGCAGCCAGAGGAGGGAAGATCAGCCCCAGCATTTT
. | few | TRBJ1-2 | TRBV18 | CASSLGQFNYGYTF | TGTGCCAGCTCACTCGGACAGTTTAACTATGGCTACACCTTC
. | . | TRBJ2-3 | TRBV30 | CAWSGQIITDTQYF | TGTGCCTGGAGTGGACAAATTATCACAGATACGCAGTATTTT
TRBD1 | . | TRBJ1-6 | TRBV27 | CASSLQGANNSPLHF | TGTGCCAGCAGTCTACAGGGGGCTAATAATTCACCCCTCCACTTT
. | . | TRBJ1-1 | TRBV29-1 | CSVYTENDTEAFF | TGCAGCGTTTACACAGAGAACGACACTGAAGCTTTCTTT
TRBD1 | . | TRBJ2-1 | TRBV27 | CASSSIRDRGENEQFF | TGTGCCAGCAGTTCCATTCGGGACAGGGGGGAGAATGAGCAGTTCTTC
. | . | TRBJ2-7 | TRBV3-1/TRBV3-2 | CASSQYHQGTYEQYF | TGTGCCAGCAGCCAATATCACCAGGGGACCTACGAGCAGTACTTC
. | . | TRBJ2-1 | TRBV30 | CAWSVGHYNEQFF | TGTGCCTGGAGTGTGGGACATTACAATGAGCAGTTCTTC
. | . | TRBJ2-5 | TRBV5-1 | CASSRDMERETQYF | TGCGCCAGCAGCCGGGACATGGAGCGGGAGACCCAGTACTTC
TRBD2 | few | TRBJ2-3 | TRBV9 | CASSVGRLAGGWTDTQYF | TGTGCCAGCAGCGTAGGACGACTAGCGGGAGGTTGGACAGATACGCAGTATTTT
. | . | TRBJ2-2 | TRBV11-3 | CASSSITTGELFF | TGTGCCAGCAGCTCAATAACAACCGGGGAGCTGTTTTTT
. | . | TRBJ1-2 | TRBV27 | CASSPTRDWGNYGYTF | TGTGCCAGCAGTCCGACCAGGGATTGGGGTAACTATGGCTACACCTTC
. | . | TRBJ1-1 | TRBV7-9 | CASSLGGGEAFF | TGTGCCAGCAGCTTAGGGGGAGGTGAAGCTTTCTTT
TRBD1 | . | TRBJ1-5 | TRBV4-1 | CASSQAHRDRGSNQPQHF | TGCGCCAGCAGCCAGGCACACCGGGACAGGGGTAGCAATCAGCCCCAGCATTTT
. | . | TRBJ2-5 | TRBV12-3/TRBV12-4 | CASKVIDQETQYF | TGTGCCAGCAAAGTAATAGATCAAGAGACCCAGTACTTC
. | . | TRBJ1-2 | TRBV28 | CASSQSLGGYTF | TGTGCCAGCTCTCAAAGTCTTGGCGGCTACACCTTC
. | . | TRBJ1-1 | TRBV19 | CASRTAGVFTEAFF | TGTGCCAGCCGTACTGCCGGGGTCTTCACTGAAGCTTTCTTT
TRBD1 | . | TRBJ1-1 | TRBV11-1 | CASSLGDRGRHTEAFF | TGTGCCAGCAGCTTAGGGGACAGGGGGCGTCACACTGAAGCTTTCTTT
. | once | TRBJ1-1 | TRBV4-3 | CASSQEAGLNTEAFF | TGCGCCAGCAGCCAAGAGGCAGGCTTGAACACTGAAGCTTTCTTT